This is a list of T cell receptor beta chains from one sample in a study of T cell responses to AZD1222 COVID-19 vaccine. Sequenced by immunoSEQ multiplex PCR; TCRdb stores in-frame clones only, minus some. The repertoire holds over 85,000 clones, 85% to 90% seen once, with roughly 15% in the top ten. Material: peripheral blood, obtained 28 days after the second AZD1222 dose. These TCRs come from an adult who received the AZD1222 COVID-19 vaccine. CDR3s include the opening cysteine and the closing phenylalanine or tryptophan. Fields, in order: J gene, clone size, V gene, D gene, CDR3 protein, CDR3 DNA. A D gene is named only where the DNA matches it firmly. Expanded clones are given a class, and other clones once, few, many or no size at all.

J gene: TRBJ1-5
clone size: once
V gene: TRBV7-3
D gene: .
CDR3 protein: CASSLTRDQPQHF
CDR3 DNA: TGTGCCAGCAGCTTAACGAGGGATCAGCCCCAGCATTTT

J gene: TRBJ2-1
clone size: .
V gene: TRBV5-4
D gene: .
CDR3 protein: CASSAGPNDNEQFF
CDR3 DNA: TGTGCCAGCAGCGCAGGACCGAACGACAATGAGCAGTTCTTC

J gene: TRBJ2-7
clone size: many
V gene: TRBV7-9
D gene: .
CDR3 protein: CASSSAYEQYF
CDR3 DNA: TGTGCCAGCAGCTCCGCTTACGAGCAGTACTTC

J gene: TRBJ1-1
clone size: medium-sized
V gene: TRBV19
D gene: .
CDR3 protein: CASSSGPNTEAFF
CDR3 DNA: TGTGCCAGCAGTTCCGGGCCTAACACTGAAGCTTTCTTT

J gene: TRBJ1-2
clone size: .
V gene: TRBV19
D gene: TRBD1
CDR3 protein: CASSIAETGAYGYTF
CDR3 DNA: TGTGCCAGTAGTATAGCGGAGACAGGGGCTTATGGCTACACCTTC

J gene: TRBJ2-1
clone size: .
V gene: TRBV3-1/TRBV3-2
D gene: TRBD2
CDR3 protein: CASSQSVAGAWNEQFF
CDR3 DNA: TGTGCCAGCAGCCAAAGCGTAGCGGGAGCCTGGAATGAGCAGTTCTTC

J gene: TRBJ1-5
clone size: .
V gene: TRBV28
D gene: TRBD1
CDR3 protein: CASSLFRDRGWQPQHF
CDR3 DNA: TGTGCCAGCAGTTTATTCCGGGACAGGGGTTGGCAGCCCCAGCATTTT

J gene: TRBJ2-7
clone size: .
V gene: TRBV7-2
D gene: TRBD1
CDR3 protein: CASSPGTGGYEQYF
CDR3 DNA: TGTGCCAGCAGCCCAGGGACAGGGGGCTACGAGCAGTACTTC

J gene: TRBJ2-3
clone size: .
V gene: TRBV19
D gene: .
CDR3 protein: CASSTGRPDTQYF
CDR3 DNA: TGTGCCAGTAGTACGGGGAGGCCAGATACGCAGTATTTT

J gene: TRBJ1-1
clone size: .
V gene: TRBV28
D gene: .
CDR3 protein: CASSLFSRGGNTEAFF
CDR3 DNA: TGTGCCAGCAGTTTATTCAGCCGGGGCGGGAACACTGAAGCTTTCTTT

J gene: TRBJ2-2
clone size: .
V gene: TRBV6-5
D gene: .
CDR3 protein: CASRFQVSRRGELFF
CDR3 DNA: TGTGCCAGCAGGTTTCAAGTTTCGCGGCGCGGGGAGCTGTTTTTT

J gene: TRBJ2-1
clone size: .
V gene: TRBV19
D gene: .
CDR3 protein: CASTTPGLNNEQFF
CDR3 DNA: TGTGCCAGCACGACCCCGGGACTCAACAATGAGCAGTTCTTC

J gene: TRBJ2-5
clone size: .
V gene: TRBV28
D gene: .
CDR3 protein: CASTERQETQYF
CDR3 DNA: TGTGCCAGCACCGAGCGGCAAGAGACCCAGTACTTC

J gene: TRBJ2-1
clone size: .
V gene: TRBV11-3
D gene: .
CDR3 protein: CASSSGGSSYNEQFF
CDR3 DNA: TGTGCCAGCAGCTCTGGGGGGAGCTCCTACAATGAGCAGTTCTTC

J gene: TRBJ2-7
clone size: .
V gene: TRBV28
D gene: TRBD2
CDR3 protein: CASSFSPGLAGSRRYEQYF
CDR3 DNA: TGTGCCAGCAGTTTCTCGCCTGGACTAGCGGGAAGTAGACGTTACGAGCAGTACTTC

J gene: TRBJ2-1
clone size: .
V gene: TRBV5-1
D gene: .
CDR3 protein: CASSLAGSRGNNEQFF
CDR3 DNA: TGCGCCAGCAGCTTGGCCGGGAGTCGAGGGAACAATGAGCAGTTCTTC

J gene: TRBJ2-7
clone size: .
V gene: TRBV6-6
D gene: TRBD1
CDR3 protein: CASATGTGTYEQYF
CDR3 DNA: TGTGCCAGCGCGACCGGGACAGGGACCTACGAGCAGTACTTC

J gene: TRBJ1-5
clone size: .
V gene: TRBV19
D gene: .
CDR3 protein: CASSIKPNQPQHF
CDR3 DNA: TGTGCCAGTAGTATCAAACCTAATCAGCCCCAGCATTTT